This T cell receptor beta chain was found in a study of blood T cell repertoires in COVID-19. Across the whole study: The United States, Italy and Spain supplied acute and convalescent COVID-19 samples. PBMCs, B-cell-depleted T cells, or T cells provided the cDNA or gDNA that made up the material.

Trimming took 5 bases from V and 2 from J, leaving 5 bases between them. Germline V CDR1 and CDR2: SNHLY, FYNNEI. This CDR3 comprises 12 residues. As handled by the study authors: Researchers report that nucleated cell counts were estimated from reference gene primer amplification. Method: immunoSEQ multiplex PCR; TCRdb's copy keeps in-frame clones and lacks some. V, J and clone size were drawn from that table, and D and trimming were deduced from the DNA. The table shows some 50,000 clones, with around 87% occurring only once. The chain couples TRBV2 to TRBJ2-3; D is ambiguous. Sequenced: peripheral blood. The TCR comes from a man in his fifties or sixties with active COVID-19. This chain's CDR3 is CASSYITDTQYF. The CDR3 DNA reads TGTGCCAGCAGTTACATCACAGATACGCAGTATTTT.